This T cell receptor beta chain was profiled in a study of OX40 agonist ivuxolimab in advanced cancers. Whole-study context: Of the patients, three showed partial responses, one with hepatocellular carcinoma and two with cutaneous melanoma.

CDR3 length equals 15 residues. V lost 6 bases to trimming and J lost 7 bases, with 22 bases between them. The germline gives CDR1 KGHSH, CDR2 LQKENI. Only a few counts were recorded for this clone. This table comes from immunoSEQ multiplex PCR, and its TCRdb copy is limited to in-frame clones, with some not included. The profile shows more than 60,000 clones, 65% to 85% of them singletons. This sequence originates from an adult with an advanced solid tumor such as melanoma, head and neck, liver or kidney cancer. Sequencing used CD4+ or CD8+ T cells sorted from blood, obtained in a trial of the OX40 agonist ivuxolimab. The gene calls are TRBV18 and TRBJ2-7; D unresolved. CDR3 region: CASSPQGPEVGEQYF. In nucleotides, the CDR3 is TGTGCCAGCTCGCCCCAAGGCCCAGAGGTGGGGGAGCAGTACTTC.